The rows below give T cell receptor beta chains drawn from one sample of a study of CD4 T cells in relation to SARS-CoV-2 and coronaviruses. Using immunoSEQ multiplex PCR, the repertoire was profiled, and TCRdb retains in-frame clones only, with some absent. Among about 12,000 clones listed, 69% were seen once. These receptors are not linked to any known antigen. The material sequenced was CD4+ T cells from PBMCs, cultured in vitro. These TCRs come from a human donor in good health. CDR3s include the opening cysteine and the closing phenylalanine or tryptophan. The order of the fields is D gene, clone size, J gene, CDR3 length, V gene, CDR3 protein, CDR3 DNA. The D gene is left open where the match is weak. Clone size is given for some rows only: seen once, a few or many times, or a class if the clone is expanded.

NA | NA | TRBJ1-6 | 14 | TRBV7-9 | CASSPPGGYSPLHF | TGTGCCAGCAGCCCGCCGGGGGGGTACTCACCCCTCCACTTT
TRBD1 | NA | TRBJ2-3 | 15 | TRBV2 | CASSGQGTGGNTQYF | TGTGCCAGCAGTGGACAGGGCACCGGTGGGAATACGCAGTATTTT
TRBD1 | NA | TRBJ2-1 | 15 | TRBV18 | CASSLGTGGYNEQFF | TGTGCCAGCTCACTAGGGACAGGGGGATACAATGAGCAGTTCTTC
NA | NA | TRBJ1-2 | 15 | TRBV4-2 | CASSQGDTGDYGYTF | TGTGCCAGCAGCCAAGGAGATACTGGGGACTATGGCTACACCTTC
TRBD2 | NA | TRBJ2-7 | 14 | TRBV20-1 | CSASTSGSSYEQYF | TGCAGTGCTAGTACTAGCGGGAGTTCCTACGAGCAGTACTTC
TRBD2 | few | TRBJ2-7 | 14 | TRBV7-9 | CASSSKTSGYEQYF | TGTGCCAGCAGCTCAAAGACTAGCGGCTACGAGCAGTACTTC
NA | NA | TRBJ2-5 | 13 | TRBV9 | CASSVEQAGTQYF | TGTGCCAGCAGCGTAGAACAGGCTGGTACCCAGTACTTC
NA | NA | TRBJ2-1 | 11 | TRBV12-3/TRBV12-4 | CATLRGGEQFF | TGTGCCACTCTAAGGGGGGGTGAGCAGTTCTTC
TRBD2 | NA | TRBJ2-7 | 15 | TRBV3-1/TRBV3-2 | CASSRTLAGGSEQYF | TGTGCCAGCAGCCGTACACTAGCGGGAGGTAGCGAGCAGTACTTC
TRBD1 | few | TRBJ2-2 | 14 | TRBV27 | CASKLDRFTGELFF | TGTGCCAGCAAACTGGACAGGTTTACCGGGGAGCTGTTTTTT
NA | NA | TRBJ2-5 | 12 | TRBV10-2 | CASSLGRETQYF | TGCGCCAGCAGTTTAGGGCGGGAGACCCAGTACTTC
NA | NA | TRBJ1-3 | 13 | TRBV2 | CASRTGERNTIYF | TGTGCCAGCAGGACGGGGGAAAGAAACACCATATATTTT
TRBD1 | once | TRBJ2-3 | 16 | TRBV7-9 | CASSLGGAGTADTQYF | TGTGCCAGCAGCTTAGGAGGAGCAGGGACAGCAGATACGCAGTATTTT
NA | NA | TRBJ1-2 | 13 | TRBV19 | CASLKTGNYGYTF | TGTGCCAGTTTGAAAACAGGCAACTATGGCTACACCTTC
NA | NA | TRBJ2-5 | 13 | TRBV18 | CASSPRPQETQYF | TGTGCCAGCTCACCACGGCCTCAAGAGACCCAGTACTTC